The 27 T cell receptor beta chains in this list originate from one sample, sequenced in a study of blood T cell repertoires in COVID-19. Clones were sequenced by immunoSEQ multiplex PCR, and TCRdb holds only the in-frame ones, with some missing. The sample records around 310,000 clones, 89% being singletons. Material: PBMCs or T cells enriched from blood (not recorded which). The receptors derive from a woman aged 40 to 50 who had recovered from COVID-19.

The gene calls are TRBV10-3 and TRBJ2-2, with a weak D call TRBD2 (6 bases). V gave up 3 bases and J gave up 6 bases, with 11 bases separating them. CDR1 is ENHRY and CDR2 is SYGVKD in the germline V gene. This CDR3 spans 14 amino acids. CDR3 loop: CAISDPTRAGELFF. The DNA of the CDR3 is TGTGCCATCAGTGACCCGACTAGAGCCGGGGAGCTGTTTTTT.

V gene TRBV5-6 combines with J gene TRBJ2-7; 9 positions agree with TRBD2. The CDR3 length is 17 residues. V shed 4 bases and J 3 bases; nucleotides not matched to a gene: 14. Germline V gene sequence: CDR1 SGHDT, CDR2 YYEEEE. The CDR3 sequence: CASSPQLSGRGDYEQYF. Here the CDR3 DNA reads TGTGCCAGCAGCCCACAACTTAGCGGGAGAGGGGACTACGAGCAGTACTTC. The whole variable domain, filled in from reference TRBV5-6 and TRBJ2-7, reads DAGVTQSPTHLIKTRGQQVTLRCSPKSGHDTVSWYQQALGQGPQFIFQYYEEEERQRGNFPDRFSGHQFPNYSSELNVNALLLGDSALYLCASSPQLSGRGDYEQYFGPGTRLTVT.

The chain employs TRBV2 and TRBJ1-2; possible D gene TRBD1, 5 bases. The CDR3 contains 14 residues. CDR1 SNHLY and CDR2 FYNNEI come from the germline V gene. V gave up 4 bases and J gave up 8 bases, with 17 bases separating them. CDR3 in amino acids: CASSGEGVAGGYTF. As DNA, the CDR3 is TGTGCCAGCAGTGGAGAAGGGGTTGCGGGGGGCTACACCTTC.

In this sample, this clone turned up once. J is TRBJ1-4 and V is TRBV28; D remains unclear. Trimming took 2 bases from V and 7 from J, leaving 11 bases between them. The CDR3 loop spans 14 amino acids. Germline V gives CDR1 MDHEN, CDR2 SYDVKM. For the CDR3, the DNA is TGTGCCAGCAGTTTAGGTAGCCCGGGTGAAAAACTGTTTTTT. This encodes CASSLGSPGEKLFF.

V is TRBV21-1 and J is TRBJ1-6; the table names TRBD1, a call not compared with the DNA. TRBV21-1 is listed as a pseudogene. The CDR3 extends over 16 amino acids. The CDR3 nucleotides read TGTGCCAGCAGTCCTAATTTACAGGGGGAGAGGTCACCCCTCCACTTT. Translating gives CASSPNLQGERSPLHF.

J is TRBJ2-1 and V is TRBV10-3, with D tentatively TRBD2 (6 bases). CDR3 length equals 16 residues. Germline CDR1 is ENHRY and CDR2 is SYGVKD. V dropped 0 bases and J dropped 6 bases, with 15 bases sitting between them. The CDR3 sequence is CAISESMAGTGNEQFF. CDR3 bases: TGTGCCATCAGTGAGTCAATGGCGGGAACGGGCAATGAGCAGTTCTTC.

This chain uses TRBV3-1 (or the pseudogene TRBV3-2) with TRBJ1-6, with D maybe TRBD1 (5 bases). Looked up from germline, CDR1 is LGHDT and CDR2 is YNNKEL (reference sequence). The length of the CDR3 is 13 residues. V lost 4 bases and J lost 7, with 8 bases in between. The CDR3 reads CASSPQANSPLHF. In DNA, the CDR3 is TGTGCCAGCAGCCCACAGGCAAATTCACCCCTCCACTTT.

This chain joins TRBV29-1 and TRBJ1-1; maybe TRBD1 (5 bases). CDR3 length: 12 amino acids. Germline V gene sequence: CDR1 SQVTM, CDR2 ANQGSEA. V lost 3 bases to trimming and J lost 4 bases, with 9 bases between them. CDR3 in amino acids: CSVDRAGTEAFF. CDR3 DNA sequence: TGCAGCGTTGACAGGGCCGGCACTGAAGCTTTCTTT.

V and J are TRBV11-3 and TRBJ2-5; D not certain. The germline V and J ends were trimmed by 5 bases and 4 bases, with 17 bases remaining between them. Germline values: CDR1 SGHNT, CDR2 YENEEA. The CDR3 loop spans 15 amino acids. CDR3 sequence: CASSPPPRASETQYF. CDR3 in DNA: TGTGCCAGCAGCCCCCCCCCGAGAGCCTCAGAGACCCAGTACTTC. Drawing the rest from reference TRBV11-3 and TRBJ2-5, the complete variable domain is EAGVVQSPRYKIIEKKQPVAFWCNPISGHNTLYWYLQNLGQGPELLIRYENEEAVDDSQLPKDRFSAERLKGVDSTLKIQPAELGDSAVYLCASSPPPRASETQYFGPGTRLLVL.

The genes are TRBV5-4 and TRBJ2-3; TRBD2 aligns across 14 bases. Germline V gives CDR1 SGHNT, CDR2 YYREEE (reference sequence). There are 18 residues in the CDR3. V dropped 0 bases and J dropped 2; count of bases not matched to a gene: 5. The CDR3 DNA follows: TGTGCCAGCAGCTTGGGACTAGCGGGAGGGCCTGTCACAGATACGCAGTATTTT. Translated: CASSLGLAGGPVTDTQYF.

This sequence joins TRBV2 and TRBJ2-7; possible D gene TRBD2, 6 bases. V lost 4 bases, J lost 3 bases, and 13 bases lay in between. The length of the CDR3 is 14 residues. CDR1 is SNHLY and CDR2 is FYNNEI in the germline V gene. The CDR3 DNA sequence: TGTGCCAGCAGTGTGGGCCCCGGGGGCTACGAGCAGTACTTC. It is translated as CASSVGPGGYEQYF.

The chain couples TRBV9 to TRBJ1-1, with 7 bases matching TRBD1. CDR1 is SGDLS, CDR2 YYNGEE, per germline. Losses at the gene ends were 7 bases for V and 3 bases for J; bases not matched to a gene: 12. The CDR3 has 15 amino acids. CDR3 in DNA: TGTGCCAGCGCGGAGTCCGGGGACAGCGACACTGAAGCTTTCTTT. It codes for CASAESGDSDTEAFF.

The V and J genes are TRBV29-1 and TRBJ2-5; possible D gene TRBD1, 5 bases. There are 11 residues in the CDR3. The germline V and J ends were trimmed by 6 bases and 9 bases, with 14 bases remaining between them. CDR1 is SQVTM, CDR2 ANQGSEA, per germline. CDR3 DNA sequence: TGCAGCGTCTTGGCCCTAGGGGCCCAGTACTTC. It translates to CSVLALGAQYF.

This clone was observed a single time. The CDR3 protein is CAISYTGAPEAQYF. The DNA of the CDR3 is TGTGCCATCAGTTATACAGGGGCCCCCGAGGCCCAGTACTTC. The J gene is TRBJ2-5, the V gene TRBV10-3; 7 bases match TRBD1. Germline-derived CDR1 and CDR2 are ENHRY and SYGVKD. V shed 5 bases, J shed 9 bases, and the junction held 12 bases outside the gene matches. This CDR3 contains 14 residues.

The V and J genes are TRBV24-1 and TRBJ2-7; 11 positions match TRBD1. CDR1 KGHDR and CDR2 SFDVKD come from the germline V gene. The V and J ends lost 4 bases and 5 bases, in that order; junction bases with no gene match: 6. The CDR3 has 15 residues. The CDR3 nucleotides read TGTGCCACCAGTGAACCCAGGACAGGGGGCAACGAGCAGTACTTC. This translates into CATSEPRTGGNEQYF.

This chain links TRBV3-1 (or the pseudogene TRBV3-2) with TRBJ2-5; D ambiguous. Germline lookup yields CDR1 LGHDT and CDR2 YNNKEL (reference sequence). The CDR3 consists of 14 residues. V shed 1 base and J shed 5 bases, with 11 bases lying between them. The CDR3 DNA sequence: TGTGCCAGCAGCCAAGTCGGTAGTGTGGAGACCCAGTACTTC. It codes for CASSQVGSVETQYF.

The chain links TRBV29-1 to TRBJ1-2, with TRBD1 matching over 8 bases. Unmatched junction bases numbered 3, after V lost 7 bases and J lost 2 bases. Germline V lookup: CDR1 SQVTM, CDR2 ANQGSEA. The CDR3 consists of 12 residues. Written as DNA, the CDR3 is TGCAGCGCCGGGGACAGGAACTATGGCTACACCTTC. Its translation: CSAGDRNYGYTF.

The chain uses TRBV7-6 and TRBJ2-7; 14 nucleotides line up with TRBD2. With V trimmed by 4 bases and J by 3 bases, 2 bases remained unmatched. Per the germline V gene, CDR1 is SGHVS and CDR2 is FNYEAQ. This CDR3 spans 15 amino acids. CDR3 DNA sequence: TGTGCCAGCAGCTCTGGGACTAGCGGGGGCTACGAGCAGTACTTC. Residues: CASSSGTSGGYEQYF.

The chain couples TRBV10-3 to TRBJ1-4, with 7 positions matching TRBD1. From germline, CDR1 is ENHRY and CDR2 SYGVKD. V lost 6 bases to trimming and J lost 6 bases; unmatched junction nucleotides: 10. The CDR3 is 15 amino acids. Written as DNA, the CDR3 is TGTGCCATCAGCAAAACAGGGGAGGCTGATGAAAAACTGTTTTTT. Residues: CAISKTGEADEKLFF.

In this sample, this clone turned up once. V and J are TRBV11-1 and TRBJ2-1, with 12 bases matching TRBD2. This CDR3 has 12 residues. Germline trimming cut 5 bases from V and 15 bases from J; bases unmatched to any gene: 5. Per germline, CDR1 SGHAT and CDR2 FQDESV (reference sequence). CDR3 in amino acids: CASSRTSGRSFF. CDR3 sequence (DNA): TGTGCCAGCAGCCGTACTAGCGGGAGGTCGTTCTTC.

The chain joins TRBV7-2 to TRBJ2-7; TRBD1 might be the D (6 bases). From germline, CDR1 is SGHTA and CDR2 FQGNSA. This CDR3 has 14 amino acids. The V gene lost 5 bases and the J gene lost 2 bases, with 13 bases spanning the gap. The CDR3 sequence is CASSRQGPPYEQYF. The DNA of the CDR3 is TGTGCCAGCAGCCGGCAGGGGCCTCCCTACGAGCAGTACTTC.

V usage is TRBV7-9 and J usage is TRBJ2-1; the match to TRBD1 covers 7 bases. After removal of 5 bases from V and 7 bases from J, the junction contained 17 bases not matched to a gene. The CDR3 sequence is 17 residues long. CDR1 and CDR2 from the germline V gene are SEHNR and FQNEAQ (reference sequence). The CDR3 is CASSTFTDRAPRNEQFF. The CDR3 region has the DNA TGTGCCAGCAGCACCTTTACCGACAGGGCCCCTAGGAATGAGCAGTTCTTC.

J is TRBJ1-2 and V is TRBV19, with D perhaps matching TRBD1 (5 bases). Trimming stripped 3 bases from V and 7 bases from J, with 18 bases between. The CDR3 spans 15 residues. CDR1 and CDR2 from the germline V gene are LNHDA and SQIVND (reference sequence). CDR3 sequence: CASSMGGIFEFGYTF. The CDR3 DNA reads as TGTGCCAGTAGTATGGGGGGTATATTCGAGTTTGGCTACACCTTC.

DNA for the CDR3: TGTGCCAGCAGCTTAGACCACAGGGGTTTCGTCGAGCAGTACTTC. It encodes CASSLDHRGFVEQYF. This chain joins TRBV7-2 and TRBJ2-7; the match to TRBD1 covers 7 bases. This CDR3 comprises 15 residues. J was trimmed by 6 bases and V by 1 base; bases with no gene match: 9. Germline loops: CDR1 SGHTA, CDR2 FQGNSA.

The V call is TRBV6-2 or TRBV6-3, the J call TRBJ2-2; TRBD1 agrees at 8 bases. This CDR3 is 15 amino acids long. CDR1 is MNHEY, CDR2 SVGEGT, per germline. V lost 5 bases to trimming and J lost 4 bases; unmatched junction nucleotides: 6. CDR3 nucleotide sequence: TGTGCCAGCAGTCGCCGACAGGGGAGCACCGGGGAGCTGTTTTTT. It is translated as CASSRRQGSTGELFF.

This chain uses TRBV13 with TRBJ2-5; 8 bases match TRBD1. Germline lookup yields CDR1 PRHDT and CDR2 FYEKMQ (reference sequence). Losses at the gene ends were 5 bases for V and 3 bases for J; bases not matched to a gene: 8. The CDR3 sequence is 15 residues long. CDR3 DNA: TGTGCCAGCAGCCTGGGACAGGCAGGAGAAGAGACCCAGTACTTC. Translating gives CASSLGQAGEETQYF.

CDR3 DNA: TGTGCCAGCAGCTTAAACCCCTCCCCTAGCGGGAGGATGGGTGAGCAGTTCTTC. Its translation is CASSLNPSPSGRMGEQFF. The chain is built from TRBV7-3 and TRBJ2-1; 11 bases are shared with TRBD2. There are 18 residues in the CDR3. Germline CDR1 and CDR2: SGHTA and FQGTGA. V lost 1 base, J lost 9 bases, and 14 bases stayed unmatched.